This T cell receptor beta chain was sequenced in a study of T cell changes during pregnancy in multiple sclerosis. Profiling relied on immunoSEQ multiplex PCR, and the TCRdb table lists in-frame clones only, not all of them. The sample records approximately 90,000 clones, over 80% being singletons. There are 15 residues in the CDR3. V gave up 5 bases and J gave up 0 bases, with 11 bases separating them. Germline values: CDR1 SGHAT, CDR2 FQDESV (reference sequence). Sequenced material: peripheral blood, taken after pregnancy. The sequence was obtained from a female donor with multiple sclerosis, enrolled in a pregnancy study. The chain has TRBV11-1 and TRBJ1-3; possibly TRBD1 for D (5 bases). Written as DNA, the CDR3 is TGTGCCAGCAGCCGACAGAGACACTCTGGAAACACCATATATTTT. Its translation: CASSRQRHSGNTIYF.